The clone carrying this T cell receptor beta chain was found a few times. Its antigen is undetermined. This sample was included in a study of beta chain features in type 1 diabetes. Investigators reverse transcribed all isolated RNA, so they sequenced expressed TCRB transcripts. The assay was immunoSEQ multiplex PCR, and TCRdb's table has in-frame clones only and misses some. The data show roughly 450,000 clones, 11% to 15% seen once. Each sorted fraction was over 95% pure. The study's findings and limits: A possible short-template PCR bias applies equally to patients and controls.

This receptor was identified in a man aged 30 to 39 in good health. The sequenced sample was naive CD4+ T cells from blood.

CDR3 region: CASSQLGRNTEAFF. The DNA of the CDR3 is TGTGCCAGCAGTCAACTCGGACGGAACACTGAAGCTTTCTTT. The chain uses TRBV27 and TRBJ1-1; D call uncertain. The CDR3 runs 14 residues. The ends were cut back, 5 bases at V and 1 base at J, with 11 bases in the middle. CDR1 is MNHEY and CDR2 is SMNVEV in the germline V gene (reference sequence).